Below, 27 T cell receptor beta chains from the same sample are listed, as sequenced in a study of blood T cell repertoires in COVID-19. Sequenced by immunoSEQ multiplex PCR; TCRdb stores in-frame clones only, minus some. The repertoire holds about 59,000 clones, 70% to 85% seen once, with under 4% in the top ten. Specimen: peripheral blood. The source is a man in his 60s with acute or convalescent COVID-19.

This chain joins TRBV5-5 and TRBJ1-2; 9 nucleotides match TRBD1. This CDR3 contains 17 residues. The germline gives CDR1 SGHKS, CDR2 YYEKEE (reference sequence). The V segment lost 3 bases and the J segment 0 bases; nucleotides outside the gene matches: 9. CDR3 in amino acids: CASSSNRGLHTNYGYTF. CDR3 sequence (DNA): TGTGCCAGCAGCTCCAACAGGGGGCTCCATACTAACTATGGCTACACCTTC.

This chain joins TRBV6-5 and TRBJ1-6; D remains ambiguous. Per the germline V gene, CDR1 is MNHEY and CDR2 is SVGAGI. V was trimmed by 4 bases and J by 9 bases, leaving 7 bases between them. The CDR3 loop spans 12 amino acids. The CDR3 protein is CASSFGGSPLHF. The CDR3 bases are TGTGCCAGCAGTTTCGGTGGTTCACCCCTCCACTTT.

This chain connects TRBV19 to TRBJ2-6; D possibly corresponds to TRBD2 (5 bases). CDR3 length: 16 residues. From germline, CDR1 is LNHDA and CDR2 SQIVND (reference sequence). The ends were cut back, 8 bases at V and 3 bases at J, with 17 bases in the middle. This CDR3 reads CASSLEGGLGANVLTF. The CDR3 coding sequence is TGTGCCAGTTCGCTCGAGGGTGGGCTTGGGGCCAACGTCCTGACTTTC.

The chain has TRBV13 and TRBJ2-5, with 7 bases lining up with TRBD2. Germline V gene lookup returns CDR1 PRHDT and CDR2 FYEKMQ (reference sequence). Germline trimming cut 4 bases from V and 5 bases from J; bases unmatched to any gene: 7. This CDR3 comprises 14 residues. The CDR3 DNA reads TGTGCCAGCAGCTGGGCGGGAGTGGACGAGACCCAGTACTTC. Translating gives CASSWAGVDETQYF.

This chain uses TRBV9 with TRBJ1-5; D is possibly TRBD1 (5 bases). From germline, CDR1 is SGDLS and CDR2 YYNGEE. V gave up 3 bases and J gave up 7 bases, with 14 bases separating them. This CDR3 contains 14 residues. The DNA of the CDR3 is TGTGCCAGCAGCGCCCAGGGTGTGGGGCAGCCCCAGCATTTT. It yields the protein CASSAQGVGQPQHF.

This chain uses TRBV5-1 with TRBJ1-1; D is possibly TRBD1 (6 bases). V lost 4 bases, J lost 1 base, and 14 bases lay in between. CDR1 is SGHRS, CDR2 YFSETQ, per germline. This CDR3 has 15 residues. The CDR3 here is CASSVGQSGNTEAFF. CDR3 in DNA: TGCGCCAGCAGCGTTGGACAGTCAGGGAACACTGAAGCTTTCTTT.

The chain carries TRBV27 and TRBJ2-5; 7 bases map to TRBD2. This CDR3 has 15 amino acids. V shed 2 bases and J 7 bases; nucleotides not matched to a gene: 10. Germline V gene data show CDR1 as MNHEY and CDR2 as SMNVEV (reference sequence). DNA for the CDR3: TGTGCCAGCAGTTTAGCGTCTAGCGGCTCGTGGACCCAGTACTTC. This gives the protein CASSLASSGSWTQYF.

This chain uses TRBV9 with TRBJ1-1, with 7 bases fitting TRBD1. The CDR3 sequence is 14 residues long. V lost 3 bases to trimming and J lost 6 bases; unmatched junction nucleotides: 8. CDR1 SGDLS and CDR2 YYNGEE come from the germline V gene. In DNA form, the CDR3 reads TGTGCCAGCAGCGAAGGCCCCAGGGGGGCTGAAGCTTTCTTT. Its translation: CASSEGPRGAEAFF.

This clone appeared a single time. This rearrangement joins TRBV6-5 to TRBJ1-5, with 8 bases lining up with TRBD1. Germline V CDR1 and CDR2: MNHEY, SVGAGI. This CDR3 spans 14 amino acids. Trimming at V came to 4 bases and at J to 9 bases, leaving 8 bases not matched to a gene. The CDR3 DNA follows: TGTGCCAGCAGTTCCAGGGGGCGCATGGGGCCCCAGCATTTT. Residues: CASSSRGRMGPQHF.

This clone was picked up one time. This CDR3 reads CASSKSDLLERGAKNIQYF. Here the CDR3 DNA reads TGTGCCAGCAGCAAATCGGACCTCTTAGAAAGGGGAGCCAAAAACATTCAGTACTTC. The chain carries TRBV21-1 and TRBJ2-4; no DNA check was done on the table's D call, TRBD1. TRBV21-1 constitutes a pseudogene. The CDR3 covers 19 residues.

This clone occurred once. J is TRBJ2-1 and V is TRBV4-3; 8 bases map to TRBD2. There are 14 residues in the CDR3. CDR1 LGHNA and CDR2 YSLEER come from the germline V gene. The J segment lost 4 bases and the V segment lost 6 bases, leaving 5 bases of the junction unmatched. The CDR3 sequence is CASSLAGTYNEQFF. The CDR3 DNA is TGCGCCAGCAGTTTAGCGGGAACTTACAATGAGCAGTTCTTC.

As concerns this clone: This same CDR3 is encoded by further DNA sequences in the sample. The chain employs TRBV2 and TRBJ1-1; possibly TRBD1 for D (5 bases). CDR1 and CDR2 from the germline V gene are SNHLY and FYNNEI. This CDR3 is built from 13 residues. V lost 3 bases to trimming and J lost 2 bases, with 7 bases between them. This chain's CDR3 is CASSDQGNTEAFF. The CDR3 DNA is TGTGCCAGCAGTGACCAGGGAAACACTGAAGCTTTCTTT.

This clone was detected only a few times. This chain connects TRBV19 to TRBJ1-1, with TRBD1 matching 9 bases. V shed 5 bases, J shed 4 bases, and the junction held 11 bases outside the gene matches. The CDR3 totals 16 residues. CDR1 is LNHDA, CDR2 SQIVND, per germline (reference sequence). CDR3 sequence (DNA): TGTGCCAGTAGTTCCGGGACAGGGTTCTGGGGCACTGAAGCTTTCTTT. This translates into CASSSGTGFWGTEAFF.

J is TRBJ1-5 and V is TRBV19; a possible D gene is TRBD1 (6 bases). Per the germline V gene, CDR1 is LNHDA and CDR2 is SQIVND (reference sequence). The V gene lost 5 bases and the J gene lost 9 bases, with 17 bases spanning the gap. The length of the CDR3 is 14 residues. The CDR3 sequence is CASSPGEGVRPQHF. The CDR3 region has the DNA TGTGCCAGTAGTCCGGGGGAGGGGGTGAGGCCCCAGCATTTT. The whole variable domain, remainder taken from reference TRBV19 and TRBJ1-5, is DGGITQSPKYLFRKEGQNVTLSCEQNLNHDAMYWYRQDPGQGLRLIYYSQIVNDFQKGDIAEGYSVSREKKESFPLTVTSAQKNPTAFYLCASSPGEGVRPQHFGDGTRLSIL.

The J gene is TRBJ1-1, the V gene TRBV4-3; TRBD1 might be the D (6 bases). The CDR3 has 12 amino acids. Trimming removed 0 bases at V and 11 bases at J, with 10 bases between. Germline lookup yields CDR1 LGHNA and CDR2 YSLEER. The CDR3 bases are TGCGCCAGCAGCCAAGATTCAGGGGACGCTTTCTTT. Translation: CASSQDSGDAFF.

The rearrangement joins TRBV7-9 to TRBJ1-4, with TRBD1 matching 7 bases. Per the germline V gene, CDR1 is SEHNR and CDR2 is FQNEAQ (reference sequence). The J segment lost 5 bases and the V segment lost 5 bases, leaving 8 bases of the junction unmatched. CDR3 length: 15 residues. CDR3 amino acids: CASSPPGGGNEKLFF. As DNA, the CDR3 is TGTGCCAGCAGCCCCCCCGGAGGGGGCAATGAAAAACTGTTTTTT.

This chain uses TRBV5-5 with TRBJ2-7, with 7 positions matching TRBD2. Germline V CDR1 and CDR2: SGHKS, YYEKEE (reference sequence). The CDR3 is 15 amino acids. Trimming at V came to 0 bases and at J to 7 bases, leaving 10 bases not matched to a gene. The CDR3: CASSLAGAGPREQYF. The CDR3 bases are TGTGCCAGCAGCTTGGCCGGAGCGGGACCACGAGAGCAGTACTTC. The variable domain in full, with the rest retrieved from reference TRBV5-5 and TRBJ2-7, is DAGVTQSPTHLIKTRGQQVTLRCSPISGHKSVSWYQQVLGQGPQFIFQYYEKEERGRGNFPDRFSARQFPNYSSELNVNALLLGDSALYLCASSLAGAGPREQYFGPGTRLTVT.

This clone was observed a few times. The gene calls are TRBV7-9 and TRBJ1-1, with 12 bases fitting TRBD1. The CDR3 runs 16 residues. V shed 5 bases and J 0 bases; nucleotides not matched to a gene: 4. Per germline, CDR1 SEHNR and CDR2 FQNEAQ (reference sequence). CDR3 residues: CASSDGTGGLNTEAFF. The DNA for the CDR3 is TGTGCCAGCAGCGACGGGACAGGGGGCTTGAACACTGAAGCTTTCTTT.

The V gene is TRBV9, the J gene TRBJ2-5; 7 positions match TRBD1. CDR1 is SGDLS and CDR2 is YYNGEE in the germline V gene. The CDR3 is 15 residues long. The V gene end was trimmed by 3 bases and the J gene end by 1 base; junction bases not matched to a gene: 6. The CDR3 spells CASSESGGVQETQYF. CDR3 DNA sequence: TGTGCCAGCAGCGAATCAGGGGGAGTCCAAGAGACCCAGTACTTC.

The chain is built from TRBV27 and TRBJ1-1; D remains ambiguous. Germline CDR1 is MNHEY and CDR2 is SMNVEV (reference sequence). V lost 4 bases and J lost 0, with 9 bases in between. CDR3 length: 14 amino acids. The CDR3 loop reads CASSSLLVNTEAFF. The CDR3 nucleotides are TGTGCCAGCAGTTCTCTCCTTGTGAACACTGAAGCTTTCTTT.

V and J are TRBV5-1 and TRBJ2-1; 9 bases are shared with TRBD1. CDR3 size: 14 residues. V lost 4 bases to trimming and J lost 4 bases; unmatched junction nucleotides: 3. Germline CDR1 SGHRS, CDR2 YFSETQ. The CDR3 coding sequence is TGCGCCAGCAGCGCGGGACAGGGTTACAATGAGCAGTTCTTC. Its translation: CASSAGQGYNEQFF. The complete variable domain, with remaining parts taken from reference TRBV5-1 and TRBJ2-1, reads KAGVTQTPRYLIKTRGQQVTLSCSPISGHRSVSWYQQTPGQGLQFLFEYFSETQRNKGNFPGRFSGRQFSNSRSEMNVSTLELGDSALYLCASSAGQGYNEQFFGPGTRLTVL.

This clone appeared a few times. The J gene is TRBJ1-4, the V gene TRBV29-1, with D possibly being TRBD1 (5 bases). The CDR3 extends over 12 amino acids. Trimming took off 7 bases at V and 4 bases at J, with 10 bases between the two ends. CDR1 is SQVTM, CDR2 ANQGSEA, per germline. CDR3 protein: CSAKQGNEKLFF. The CDR3 DNA reads TGCAGCGCTAAGCAGGGTAATGAAAAACTGTTTTTT.

The chain is built from TRBV7-8 and TRBJ1-6; 9 bases agree with TRBD1. The germline V gene has CDR1 SGHVS and CDR2 FQNEAQ. V shed 4 bases and J 8 bases; nucleotides not matched to a gene: 6. This CDR3 comprises 15 residues. The CDR3 loop is CASSSTGGEDSPLHF. CDR3 nucleotides: TGTGCCAGCAGCTCTACAGGGGGCGAAGATTCACCCCTCCACTTT.

This sequence joins TRBV5-5 and TRBJ2-1; a possible D gene is TRBD2 (5 bases). V lost 3 bases and J lost 12, with 7 bases in between. The CDR3 extends over 10 amino acids. Germline-derived CDR1 and CDR2 are SGHKS and YYEKEE (reference sequence). The CDR3 reads CASSSGGQFF. The CDR3 region has the DNA TGTGCCAGCAGCTCCGGAGGGCAGTTCTTC.

The chain joins TRBV4-3 to TRBJ1-1, with no clear D. The V end was cut by 3 bases, the J end by 0 bases, with 17 bases between. The germline CDR1 and CDR2 sequences are LGHNA and YSLEER. The CDR3 totals 17 residues. As DNA, the CDR3 is TGCGCCAGCAGCCAGGGCCCGCTGAATTGGATGAACACTGAAGCTTTCTTT. Amino acids: CASSQGPLNWMNTEAFF.

The V gene is TRBV11-1, the J gene TRBJ1-1; weak D call: TRBD1 (5 bases). The ends were cut back, 3 bases at V and 0 bases at J, with 8 bases in the middle. The CDR3 is made up of 14 amino acids. The germline V gene encodes CDR1 SGHAT and CDR2 FQDESV (reference sequence). The CDR3 DNA reads as TGTGCCAGCAGCTTGGACATGATGAACACTGAAGCTTTCTTT. This gives the protein CASSLDMMNTEAFF.

The chain couples TRBV29-1 to TRBJ2-7, with 10 bases lining up with TRBD2. CDR3 length: 14 amino acids. Trimming removed 4 bases from V and 2 bases from J; junction bases left unmatched: 5. Germline loops: CDR1 SQVTM, CDR2 ANQGSEA. The CDR3 bases are TGCAGCGTTGTACTAGCGGGGAGGCCCTACGAGCAGTACTTC. Its protein is CSVVLAGRPYEQYF.